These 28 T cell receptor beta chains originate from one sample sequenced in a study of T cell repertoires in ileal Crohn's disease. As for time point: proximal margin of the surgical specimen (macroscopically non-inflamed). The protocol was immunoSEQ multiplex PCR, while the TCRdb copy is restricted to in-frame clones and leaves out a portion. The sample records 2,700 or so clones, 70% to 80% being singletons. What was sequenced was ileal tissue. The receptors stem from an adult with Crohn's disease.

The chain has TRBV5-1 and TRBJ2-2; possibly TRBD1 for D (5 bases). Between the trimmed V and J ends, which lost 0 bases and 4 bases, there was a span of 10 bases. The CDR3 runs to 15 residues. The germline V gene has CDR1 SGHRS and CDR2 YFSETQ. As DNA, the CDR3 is TGCGCCAGCAGCTTGGAGGGGATAGGCACCGGGGAGCTGTTTTTT. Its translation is CASSLEGIGTGELFF. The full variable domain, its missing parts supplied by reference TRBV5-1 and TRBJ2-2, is KAGVTQTPRYLIKTRGQQVTLSCSPISGHRSVSWYQQTPGQGLQFLFEYFSETQRNKGNFPGRFSGRQFSNSRSEMNVSTLELGDSALYLCASSLEGIGTGELFFGEGSRLTVL.

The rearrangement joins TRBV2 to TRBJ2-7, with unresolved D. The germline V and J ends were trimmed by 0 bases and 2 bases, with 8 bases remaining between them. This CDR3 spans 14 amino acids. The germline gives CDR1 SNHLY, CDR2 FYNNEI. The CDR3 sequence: CASSEALQAYEQYF. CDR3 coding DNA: TGTGCCAGCAGTGAAGCGCTTCAAGCCTACGAGCAGTACTTC.

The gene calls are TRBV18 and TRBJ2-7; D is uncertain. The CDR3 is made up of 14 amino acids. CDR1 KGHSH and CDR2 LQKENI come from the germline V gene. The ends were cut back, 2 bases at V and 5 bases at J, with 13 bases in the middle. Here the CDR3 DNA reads TGTGCCAGCTCACCAACGGGTCCCTGGGACGAGCAGTACTTC. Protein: CASSPTGPWDEQYF. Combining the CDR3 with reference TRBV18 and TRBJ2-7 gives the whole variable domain NAGVMQNPRHLVRRRGQEARLRCSPMKGHSHVYWYRQLPEEGLKFMVYLQKENIIDESGMPKERFSAEFPKEGPSILRIQQVVRGDSAAYFCASSPTGPWDEQYFGPGTRLTVT.

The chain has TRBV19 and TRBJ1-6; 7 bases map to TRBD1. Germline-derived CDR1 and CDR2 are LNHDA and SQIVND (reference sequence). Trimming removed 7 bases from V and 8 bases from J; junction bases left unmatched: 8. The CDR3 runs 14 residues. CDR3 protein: CASKETGTHSPLHF. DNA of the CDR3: TGTGCCAGTAAGGAGACAGGGACACATTCACCCCTCCACTTT. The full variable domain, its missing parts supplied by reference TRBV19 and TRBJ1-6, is DGGITQSPKYLFRKEGQNVTLSCEQNLNHDAMYWYRQDPGQGLRLIYYSQIVNDFQKGDIAEGYSVSREKKESFPLTVTSAQKNPTAFYLCASKETGTHSPLHFGNGTRLTVT.

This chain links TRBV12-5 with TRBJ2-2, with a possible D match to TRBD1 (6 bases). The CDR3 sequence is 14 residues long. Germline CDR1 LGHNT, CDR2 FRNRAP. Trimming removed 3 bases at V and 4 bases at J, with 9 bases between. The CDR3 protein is CASGFQGLTGELFF. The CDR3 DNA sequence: TGTGCTAGTGGTTTTCAGGGGCTCACCGGGGAGCTGTTTTTT.

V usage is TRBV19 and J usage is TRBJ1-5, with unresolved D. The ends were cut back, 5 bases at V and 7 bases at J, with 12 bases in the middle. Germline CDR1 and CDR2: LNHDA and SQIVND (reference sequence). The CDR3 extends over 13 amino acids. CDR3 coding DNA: TGTGCCAGTAGTTTGGGTGGCGAGCAGCCCCAGCATTTT. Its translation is CASSLGGEQPQHF.

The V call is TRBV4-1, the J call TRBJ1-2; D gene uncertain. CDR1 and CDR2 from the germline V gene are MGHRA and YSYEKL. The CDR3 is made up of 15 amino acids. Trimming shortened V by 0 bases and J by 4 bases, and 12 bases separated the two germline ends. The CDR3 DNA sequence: TGCGCCAGCAGCCAAGATCGGGTAGGGCTCTATGGCTACACCTTC. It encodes CASSQDRVGLYGYTF.

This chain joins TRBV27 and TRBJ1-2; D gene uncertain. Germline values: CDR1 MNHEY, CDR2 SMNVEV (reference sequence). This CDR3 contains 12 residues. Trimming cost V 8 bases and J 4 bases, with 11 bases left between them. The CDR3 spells CASGDDLYGYTF. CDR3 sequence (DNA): TGTGCCAGCGGAGACGACCTCTATGGCTACACCTTC.

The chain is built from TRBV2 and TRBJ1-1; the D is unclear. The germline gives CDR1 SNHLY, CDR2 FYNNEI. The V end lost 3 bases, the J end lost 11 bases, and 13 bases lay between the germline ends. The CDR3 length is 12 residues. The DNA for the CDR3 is TGTGCCAGCAGTGAGGTCGCCCGAGCCGCTTTCTTT. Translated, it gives CASSEVARAAFF.

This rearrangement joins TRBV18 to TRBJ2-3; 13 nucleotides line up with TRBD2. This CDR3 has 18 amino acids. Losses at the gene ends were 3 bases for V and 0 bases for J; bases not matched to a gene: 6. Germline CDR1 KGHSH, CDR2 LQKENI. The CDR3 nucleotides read TGTGCCAGCTCACCGGAGACTAGCGGGGGGCCTAGCACAGATACGCAGTATTTT. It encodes CASSPETSGGPSTDTQYF.

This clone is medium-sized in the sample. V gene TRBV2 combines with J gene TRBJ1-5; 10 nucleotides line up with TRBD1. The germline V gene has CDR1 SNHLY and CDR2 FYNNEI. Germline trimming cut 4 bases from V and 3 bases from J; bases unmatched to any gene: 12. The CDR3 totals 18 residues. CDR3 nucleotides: TGTGCCAGCAGTGTGACCCAAGGACAGGGGGGTAACAATCAGCCCCAGCATTTT. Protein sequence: CASSVTQGQGGNNQPQHF.

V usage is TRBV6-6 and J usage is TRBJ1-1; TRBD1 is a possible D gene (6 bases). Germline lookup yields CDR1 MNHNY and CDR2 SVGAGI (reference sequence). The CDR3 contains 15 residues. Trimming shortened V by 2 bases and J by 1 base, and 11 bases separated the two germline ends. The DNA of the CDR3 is TGTGCCAGCAGTTACATGAGGGGGGCGAACACTGAAGCTTTCTTT. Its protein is CASSYMRGANTEAFF.

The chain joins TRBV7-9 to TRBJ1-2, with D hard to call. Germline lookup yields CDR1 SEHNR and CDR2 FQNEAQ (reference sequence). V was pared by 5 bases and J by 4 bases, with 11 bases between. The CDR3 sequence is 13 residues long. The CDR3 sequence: CASSPTAPYGYTF. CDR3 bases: TGTGCCAGCAGCCCCACAGCACCCTATGGCTACACCTTC. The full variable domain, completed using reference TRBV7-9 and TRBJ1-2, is DTGVSQNPRHKITKRGQNVTFRCDPISEHNRLYWYRQTLGQGPEFLTYFQNEAQLEKSRLLSDRFSAERPKGSFSTLEIQRTEQGDSAMYLCASSPTAPYGYTFGSGTRLTVV.

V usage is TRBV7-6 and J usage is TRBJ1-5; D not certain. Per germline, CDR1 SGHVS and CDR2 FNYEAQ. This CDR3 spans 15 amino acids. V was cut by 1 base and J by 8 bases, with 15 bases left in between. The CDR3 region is CASSLVNSPVEPQHF. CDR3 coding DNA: TGTGCCAGCAGCTTAGTAAACAGCCCAGTTGAGCCCCAGCATTTT.

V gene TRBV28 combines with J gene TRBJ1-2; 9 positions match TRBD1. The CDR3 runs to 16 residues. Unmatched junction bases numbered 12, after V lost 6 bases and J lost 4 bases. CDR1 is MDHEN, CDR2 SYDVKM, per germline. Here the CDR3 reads CASSNLRQGGFYGYTF. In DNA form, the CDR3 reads TGTGCCAGCAGCAACCTAAGACAGGGGGGCTTCTATGGCTACACCTTC.

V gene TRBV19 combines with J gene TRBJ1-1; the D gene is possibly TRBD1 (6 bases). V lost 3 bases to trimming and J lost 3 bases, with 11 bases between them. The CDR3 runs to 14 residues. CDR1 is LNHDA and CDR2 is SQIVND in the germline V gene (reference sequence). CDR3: CASSINRQDTEAFF. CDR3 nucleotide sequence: TGTGCCAGTAGTATCAATCGACAGGACACTGAAGCTTTCTTT.

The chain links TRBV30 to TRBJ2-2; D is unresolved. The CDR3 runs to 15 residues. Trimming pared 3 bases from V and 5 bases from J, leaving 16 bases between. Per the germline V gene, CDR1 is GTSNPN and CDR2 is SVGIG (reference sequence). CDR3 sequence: CAWRSPPLGTGELFF. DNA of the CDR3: TGTGCCTGGAGGAGCCCGCCATTAGGGACCGGGGAGCTGTTTTTT.

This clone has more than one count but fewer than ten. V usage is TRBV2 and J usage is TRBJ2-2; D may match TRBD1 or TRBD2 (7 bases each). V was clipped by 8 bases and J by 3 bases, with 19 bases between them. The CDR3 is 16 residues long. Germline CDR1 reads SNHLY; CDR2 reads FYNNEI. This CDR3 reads CASHGEGADDTGELFF. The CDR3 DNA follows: TGTGCCAGCCACGGGGAGGGGGCGGACGACACCGGGGAGCTGTTTTTT.

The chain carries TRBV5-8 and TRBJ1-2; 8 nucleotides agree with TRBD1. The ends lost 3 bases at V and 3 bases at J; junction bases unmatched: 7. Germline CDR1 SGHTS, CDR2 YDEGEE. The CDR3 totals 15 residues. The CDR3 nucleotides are TGTGCCAGCAGCTATACAGGGGGGGTCTACTATGGCTACACCTTC. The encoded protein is CASSYTGGVYYGYTF. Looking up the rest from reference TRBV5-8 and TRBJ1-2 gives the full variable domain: EAGVTQSPTHLIKTRGQQATLRCSPISGHTSVYWYQQALGLGLQFLLWYDEGEERNRGNFPPRFSGRQFPNYSSELNVNALELEDSALYLCASSYTGGVYYGYTFGSGTRLTVV.

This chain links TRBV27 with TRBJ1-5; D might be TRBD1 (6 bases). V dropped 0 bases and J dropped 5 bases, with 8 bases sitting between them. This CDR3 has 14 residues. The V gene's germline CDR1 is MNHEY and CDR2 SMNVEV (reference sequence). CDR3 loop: CASSLSRGDQPQHF. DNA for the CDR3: TGTGCCAGCAGTTTATCGAGGGGGGATCAGCCCCAGCATTTT.

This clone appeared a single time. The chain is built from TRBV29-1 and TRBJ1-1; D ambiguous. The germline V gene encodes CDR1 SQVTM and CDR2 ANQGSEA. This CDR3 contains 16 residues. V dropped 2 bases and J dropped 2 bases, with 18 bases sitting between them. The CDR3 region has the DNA TGCAGCGTTGAACTCCCCCGGGGAGCGGATAACACTGAAGCTTTCTTT. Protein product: CSVELPRGADNTEAFF.

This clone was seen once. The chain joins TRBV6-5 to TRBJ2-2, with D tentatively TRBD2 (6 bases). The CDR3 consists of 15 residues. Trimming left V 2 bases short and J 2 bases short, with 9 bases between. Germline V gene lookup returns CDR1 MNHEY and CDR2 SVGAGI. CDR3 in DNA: TGTGCCAGCAGTTACGGGGGAGGTAACACCGGGGAGCTGTTTTTT. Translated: CASSYGGGNTGELFF.

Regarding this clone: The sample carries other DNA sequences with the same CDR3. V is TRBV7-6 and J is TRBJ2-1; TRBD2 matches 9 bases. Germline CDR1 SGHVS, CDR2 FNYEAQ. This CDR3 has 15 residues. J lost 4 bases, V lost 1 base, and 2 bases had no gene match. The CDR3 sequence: CASSLGAGGYNEQFF. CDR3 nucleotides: TGTGCCAGCAGCTTAGGAGCGGGGGGTTACAATGAGCAGTTCTTC.

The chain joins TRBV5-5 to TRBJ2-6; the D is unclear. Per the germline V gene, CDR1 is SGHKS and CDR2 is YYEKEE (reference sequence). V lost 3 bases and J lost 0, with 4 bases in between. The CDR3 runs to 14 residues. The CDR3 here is CASSSSSGANVLTF. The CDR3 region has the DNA TGTGCCAGCAGCTCATCCTCTGGGGCCAACGTCCTGACTTTC.

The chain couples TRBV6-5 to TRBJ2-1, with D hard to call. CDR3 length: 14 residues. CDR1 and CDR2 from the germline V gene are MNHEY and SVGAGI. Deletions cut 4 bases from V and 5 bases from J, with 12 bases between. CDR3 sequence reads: CASSLLETNNEQFF. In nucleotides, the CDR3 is TGTGCCAGCAGTTTATTGGAGACCAACAATGAGCAGTTCTTC.

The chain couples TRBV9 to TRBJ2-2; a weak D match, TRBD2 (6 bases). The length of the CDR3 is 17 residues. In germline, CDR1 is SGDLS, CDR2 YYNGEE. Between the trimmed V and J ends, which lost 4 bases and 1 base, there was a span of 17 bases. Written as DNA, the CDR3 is TGTGCCAGCAGCTTCTCCCGGGGAGGTATGAACACCGGGGAGCTGTTTTTT. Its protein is CASSFSRGGMNTGELFF.

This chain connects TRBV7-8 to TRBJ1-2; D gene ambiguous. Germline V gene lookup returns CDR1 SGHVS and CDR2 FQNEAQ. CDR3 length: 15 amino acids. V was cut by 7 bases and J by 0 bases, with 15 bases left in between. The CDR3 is CASNSLEVTNYGYTF. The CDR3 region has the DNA TGTGCCAGCAACTCATTGGAAGTTACTAACTATGGCTACACCTTC.

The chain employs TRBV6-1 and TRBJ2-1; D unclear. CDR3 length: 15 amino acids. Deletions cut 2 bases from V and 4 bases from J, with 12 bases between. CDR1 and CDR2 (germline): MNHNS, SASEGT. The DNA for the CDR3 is TGTGCCAGCAGTGAACAATGGGGTACTTACAATGAGCAGTTCTTC. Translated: CASSEQWGTYNEQFF.